The T cell receptor (beta chain) described here comes from a study of T-cell memory formation after mild COVID-19. Study in general: TCR clusters were mostly confined to one donor each. Overall study results and limits: Some clones that responded were present in memory (sampled pre-infection), which suggests cross-reactive memory joined. Contracting CD4+ clones lay largely in CM and EM, with CD8+ ones residing in EMRA.

5'RACE with constant-segment primers built TCRalpha and TCRbeta cDNA libraries with UMIs. MiXCR was run by TCRdb on the 5' RACE reads, yielding one entry per CDR3 protein. This table holds around 470,000 distinct CDR3 sequences, approximately 20% found once. V was clipped by 3 bases and J by 5 bases; unmatched bases: 4. CDR1 and CDR2 from the germline V gene are DFQATT and SNEGSKA (reference sequence). The CDR3 extends over 13 amino acids. This clonotype was detected only a few times. Its antigen is undetermined. The receptor was isolated from an adult woman who had mild COVID-19 (a few samples of this study predate the infection). Cell type and time point are not known. Sequencing was performed on PBMCs or a T cell subset sorted from them (not recorded which). The genes are TRBV20-1 and TRBJ2-1; TRBD2 matches 7 bases. CDR3 sequence reads: CSASPGRNNEQFF. The CDR3 DNA is TGCAGTGCTAGTCCCGGGAGGAACAATGAGCAGTTCTTC.